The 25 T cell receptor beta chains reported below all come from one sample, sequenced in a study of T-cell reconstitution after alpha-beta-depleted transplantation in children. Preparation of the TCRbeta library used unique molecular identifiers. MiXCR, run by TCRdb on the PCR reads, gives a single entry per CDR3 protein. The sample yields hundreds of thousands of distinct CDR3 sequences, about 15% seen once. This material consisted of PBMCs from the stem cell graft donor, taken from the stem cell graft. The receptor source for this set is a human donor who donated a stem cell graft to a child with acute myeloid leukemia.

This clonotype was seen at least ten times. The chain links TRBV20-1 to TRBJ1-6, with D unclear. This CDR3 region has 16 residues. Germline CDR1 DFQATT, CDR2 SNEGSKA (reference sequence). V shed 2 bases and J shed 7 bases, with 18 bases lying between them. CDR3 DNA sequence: TGCAGTGCTAGACCCCCCGGACGCTCGCGGAATTCACCCCTCCACTTT. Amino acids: CSARPPGRSRNSPLHF.

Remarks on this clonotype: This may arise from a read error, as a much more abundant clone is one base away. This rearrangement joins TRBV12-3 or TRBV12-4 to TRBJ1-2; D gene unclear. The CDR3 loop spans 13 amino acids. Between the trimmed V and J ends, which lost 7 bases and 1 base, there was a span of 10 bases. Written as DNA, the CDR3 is TGTGCCAGCACCCAACGCATTAACTATGGCTACACCTTC. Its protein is CASTQRINYGYTF.

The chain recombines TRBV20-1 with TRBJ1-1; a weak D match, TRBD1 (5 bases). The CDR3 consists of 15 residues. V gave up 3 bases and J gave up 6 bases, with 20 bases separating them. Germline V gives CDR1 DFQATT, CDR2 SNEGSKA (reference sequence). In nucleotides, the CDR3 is TGCAGTGCTAGCCCCCTCGGTAGGGGTTGGTCTGAAGCTTTCTTT. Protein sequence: CSASPLGRGWSEAFF.

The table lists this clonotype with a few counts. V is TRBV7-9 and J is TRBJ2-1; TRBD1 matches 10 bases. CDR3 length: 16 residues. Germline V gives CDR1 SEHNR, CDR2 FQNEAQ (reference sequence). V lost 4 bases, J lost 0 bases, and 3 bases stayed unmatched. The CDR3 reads CASSSGTGVSYNEQFF. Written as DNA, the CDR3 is TGTGCCAGCAGCTCTGGGACAGGGGTCTCCTACAATGAGCAGTTCTTC. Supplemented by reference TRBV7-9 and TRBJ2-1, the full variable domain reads DTGVSQNPRHKITKRGQNVTFRCDPISEHNRLYWYRQTLGQGPEFLTYFQNEAQLEKSRLLSDRFSAERPKGSFSTLEIQRTEQGDSAMYLCASSSGTGVSYNEQFFGPGTRLTVL.

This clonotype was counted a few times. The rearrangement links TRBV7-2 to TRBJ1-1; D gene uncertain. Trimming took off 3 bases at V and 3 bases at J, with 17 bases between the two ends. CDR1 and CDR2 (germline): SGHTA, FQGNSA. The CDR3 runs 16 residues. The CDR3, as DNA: TGTGCCAGCAGCTTCAGCTTTACAATTGGGGACACTGAAGCTTTCTTT. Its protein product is CASSFSFTIGDTEAFF.

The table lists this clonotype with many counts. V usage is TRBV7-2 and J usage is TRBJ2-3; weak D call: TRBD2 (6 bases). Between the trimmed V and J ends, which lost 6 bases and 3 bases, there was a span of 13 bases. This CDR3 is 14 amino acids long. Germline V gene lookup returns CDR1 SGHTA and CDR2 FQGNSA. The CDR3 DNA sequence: TGTGCCAGCAGACTAGCAGTTTTGACAGATACGCAGTATTTT. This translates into CASRLAVLTDTQYF.

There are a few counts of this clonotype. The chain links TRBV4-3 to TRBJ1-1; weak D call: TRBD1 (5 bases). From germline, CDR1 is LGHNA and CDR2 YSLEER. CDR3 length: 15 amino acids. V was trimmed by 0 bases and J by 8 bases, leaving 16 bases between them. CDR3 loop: CASSQDIGDQVEAFF. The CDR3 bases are TGCGCCAGCAGCCAAGACATCGGGGACCAGGTGGAAGCTTTCTTT.

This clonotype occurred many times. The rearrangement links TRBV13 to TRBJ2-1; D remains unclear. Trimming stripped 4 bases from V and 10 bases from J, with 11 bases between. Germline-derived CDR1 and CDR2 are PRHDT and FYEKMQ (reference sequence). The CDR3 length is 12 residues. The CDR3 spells CASSSSFTEQFF. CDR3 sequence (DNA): TGTGCCAGCAGCTCATCATTCACAGAGCAGTTCTTC.

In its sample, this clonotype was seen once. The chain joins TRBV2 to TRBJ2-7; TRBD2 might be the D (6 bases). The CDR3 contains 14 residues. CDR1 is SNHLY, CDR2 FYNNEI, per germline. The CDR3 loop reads CTSSAPLAGYEQYV. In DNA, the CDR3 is TGTACCAGCAGTGCCCCTCTCGCGGGGTACGAGCAGTACGTC.

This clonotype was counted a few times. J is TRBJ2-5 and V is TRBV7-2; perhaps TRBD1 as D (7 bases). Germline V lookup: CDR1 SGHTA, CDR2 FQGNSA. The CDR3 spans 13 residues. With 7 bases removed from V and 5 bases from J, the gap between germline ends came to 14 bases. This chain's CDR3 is CASTLRGDETQYF. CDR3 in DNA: TGTGCCAGCACACTCAGGGGGGACGAGACCCAGTACTTC. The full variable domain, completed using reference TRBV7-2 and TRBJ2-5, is GAGVSQSPSNKVTEKGKDVELRCDPISGHTALYWYRQSLGQGLEFLIYFQGNSAPDKSGLPSDRFSAERTGGSVSTLTIQRTQQEDSAVYLCASTLRGDETQYFGPGTRLLVL.

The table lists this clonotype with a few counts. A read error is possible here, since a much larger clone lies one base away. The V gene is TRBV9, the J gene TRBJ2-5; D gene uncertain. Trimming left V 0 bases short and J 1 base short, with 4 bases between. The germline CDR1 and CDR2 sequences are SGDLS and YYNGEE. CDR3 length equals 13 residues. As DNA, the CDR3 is TGTGCCAGCAGCGTAGCGGCCCAAGAGACCCAGTACTTC. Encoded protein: CASSVAAQETQYF.

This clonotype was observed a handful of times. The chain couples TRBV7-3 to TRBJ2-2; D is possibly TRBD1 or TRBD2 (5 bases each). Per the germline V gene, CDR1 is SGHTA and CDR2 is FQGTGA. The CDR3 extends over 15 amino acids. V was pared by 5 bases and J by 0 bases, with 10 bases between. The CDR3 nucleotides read TGTGCCAGCAGCCCGGGACGGGCGAACACCGGGGAGCTGTTTTTT. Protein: CASSPGRANTGELFF.

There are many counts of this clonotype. In nucleotides, the CDR3 is TGTGCCAGCAGCCACTTAGGTTTTGAGAGGGGGGCCAACGTCCTGACTTTC. This codes for CASSHLGFERGANVLTF. This chain joins TRBV4-2 and TRBJ2-6, with no clear D. V lost 3 bases and J lost 4, with 16 bases in between. The CDR3 loop spans 17 amino acids. Germline V CDR1 and CDR2: LGHNA, YNFKEQ.

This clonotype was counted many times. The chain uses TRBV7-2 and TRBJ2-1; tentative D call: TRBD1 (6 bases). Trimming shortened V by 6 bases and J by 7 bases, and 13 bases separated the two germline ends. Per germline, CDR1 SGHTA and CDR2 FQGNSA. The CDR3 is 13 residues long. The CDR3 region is CASRLSGTNEQFF. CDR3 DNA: TGTGCCAGCAGGTTGTCAGGGACAAATGAGCAGTTCTTC.

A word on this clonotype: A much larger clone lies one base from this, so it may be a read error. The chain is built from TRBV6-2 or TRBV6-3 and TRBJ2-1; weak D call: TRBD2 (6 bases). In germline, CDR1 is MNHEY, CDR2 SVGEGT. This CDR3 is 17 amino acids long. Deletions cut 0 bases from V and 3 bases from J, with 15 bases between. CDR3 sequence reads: CASSYSGLLGVYNEQFF. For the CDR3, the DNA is TGTGCCAGCAGTTACTCTGGACTACTAGGGGTCTACAATGAGCAGTTCTTC.

This CDR3 is CSARDLGARDNEQFF. Here the CDR3 DNA reads TGCAGTGCTAGAGATCTAGGGGCGAGGGACAATGAGCAGTTCTTC. V and J are TRBV20-1 and TRBJ2-1, with D tentatively TRBD1 or TRBD2 (5 bases each). The CDR3 is made up of 15 amino acids. Germline V gene lookup returns CDR1 DFQATT and CDR2 SNEGSKA (reference sequence). Trimming removed 0 bases at V and 5 bases at J, with 14 bases between.

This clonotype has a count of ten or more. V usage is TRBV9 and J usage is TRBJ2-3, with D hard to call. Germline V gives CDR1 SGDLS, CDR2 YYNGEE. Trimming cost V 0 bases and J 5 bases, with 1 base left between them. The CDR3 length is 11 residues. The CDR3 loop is CASSVVDTQYF. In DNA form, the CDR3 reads TGTGCCAGCAGCGTAGTAGATACGCAGTATTTT.

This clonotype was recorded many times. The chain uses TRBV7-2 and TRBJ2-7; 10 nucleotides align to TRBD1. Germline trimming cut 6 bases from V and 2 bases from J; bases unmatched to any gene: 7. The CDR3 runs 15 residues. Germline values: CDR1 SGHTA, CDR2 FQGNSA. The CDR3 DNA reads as TGTGCCAGCAGTCAGGCGACAGGGGGCCCCTACGAGCAGTACTTC. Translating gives CASSQATGGPYEQYF.

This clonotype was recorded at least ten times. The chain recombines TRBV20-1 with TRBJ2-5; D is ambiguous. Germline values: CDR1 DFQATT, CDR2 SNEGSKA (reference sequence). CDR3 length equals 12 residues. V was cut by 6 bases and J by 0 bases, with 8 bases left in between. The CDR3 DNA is TGCAGTGCCAGGTGGTACCAAGAGACCCAGTACTTC. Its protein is CSARWYQETQYF.

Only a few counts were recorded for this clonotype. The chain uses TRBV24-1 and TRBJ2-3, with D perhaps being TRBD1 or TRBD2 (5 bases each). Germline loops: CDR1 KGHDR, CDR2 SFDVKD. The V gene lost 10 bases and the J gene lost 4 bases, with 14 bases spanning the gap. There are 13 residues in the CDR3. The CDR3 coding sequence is TGTGCCACTTCGGCAGGGACCGCAGATACGCAGTATTTT. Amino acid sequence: CATSAGTADTQYF.

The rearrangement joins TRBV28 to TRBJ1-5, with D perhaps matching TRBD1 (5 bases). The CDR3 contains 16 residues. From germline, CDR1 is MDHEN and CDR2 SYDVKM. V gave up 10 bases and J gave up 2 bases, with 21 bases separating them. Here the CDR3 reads CATEAARVWGNQPQHF. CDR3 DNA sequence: TGTGCCACCGAAGCAGCCAGGGTTTGGGGCAATCAGCCCCAGCATTTT.

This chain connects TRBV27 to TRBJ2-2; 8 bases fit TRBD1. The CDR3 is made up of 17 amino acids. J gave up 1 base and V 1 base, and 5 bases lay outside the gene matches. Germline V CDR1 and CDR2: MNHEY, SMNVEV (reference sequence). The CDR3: CASSLWTGTGNTGELFF. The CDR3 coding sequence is TGTGCCAGCAGTTTATGGACCGGGACAGGGAACACCGGGGAGCTGTTTTTT.

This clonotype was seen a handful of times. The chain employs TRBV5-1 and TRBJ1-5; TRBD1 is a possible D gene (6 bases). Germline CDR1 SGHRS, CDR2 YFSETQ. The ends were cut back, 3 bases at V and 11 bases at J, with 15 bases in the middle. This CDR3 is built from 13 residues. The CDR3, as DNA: TGCGCCAGCAGCTCCCAGACAGGTCAAACCCAGCATTTT. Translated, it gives CASSSQTGQTQHF.

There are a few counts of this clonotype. The CDR3, as DNA: TGCAGCGTTGAATGGGGGACGGAGACCCAGTACTTC. The encoded protein is CSVEWGTETQYF. The chain joins TRBV29-1 to TRBJ2-5; D may be TRBD1 or TRBD2 (5 bases each). The CDR3 is 12 amino acids. Trimming left V 2 bases short and J 5 bases short, with 9 bases between. Germline V gives CDR1 SQVTM, CDR2 ANQGSEA.

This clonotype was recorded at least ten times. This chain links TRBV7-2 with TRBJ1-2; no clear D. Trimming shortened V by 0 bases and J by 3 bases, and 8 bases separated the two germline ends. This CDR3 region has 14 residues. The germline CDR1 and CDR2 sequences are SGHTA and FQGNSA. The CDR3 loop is CASSLAGNDYGYTF. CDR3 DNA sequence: TGTGCCAGCAGCTTAGCAGGGAACGACTATGGCTACACCTTC. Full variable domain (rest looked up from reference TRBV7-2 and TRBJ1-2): GAGVSQSPSNKVTEKGKDVELRCDPISGHTALYWYRQSLGQGLEFLIYFQGNSAPDKSGLPSDRFSAERTGGSVSTLTIQRTQQEDSAVYLCASSLAGNDYGYTFGSGTRLTVV.